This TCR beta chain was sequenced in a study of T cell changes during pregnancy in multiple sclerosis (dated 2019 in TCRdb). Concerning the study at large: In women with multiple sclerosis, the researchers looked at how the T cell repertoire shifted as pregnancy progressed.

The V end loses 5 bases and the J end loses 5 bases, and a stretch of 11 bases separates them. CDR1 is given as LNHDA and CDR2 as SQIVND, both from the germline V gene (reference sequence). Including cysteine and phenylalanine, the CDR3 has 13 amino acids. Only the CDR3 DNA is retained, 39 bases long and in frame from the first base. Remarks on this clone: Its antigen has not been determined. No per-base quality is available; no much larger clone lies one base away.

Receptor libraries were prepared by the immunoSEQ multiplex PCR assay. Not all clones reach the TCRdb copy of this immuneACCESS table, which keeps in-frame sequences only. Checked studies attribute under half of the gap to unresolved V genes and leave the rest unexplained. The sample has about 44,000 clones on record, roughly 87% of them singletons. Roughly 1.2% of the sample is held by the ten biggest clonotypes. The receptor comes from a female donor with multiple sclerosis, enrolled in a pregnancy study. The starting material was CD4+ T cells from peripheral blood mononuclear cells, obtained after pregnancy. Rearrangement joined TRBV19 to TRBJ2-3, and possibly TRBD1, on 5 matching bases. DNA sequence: TGTGCCAGTAGTCCGGCAGGGATAGATACGCAGTATTTT. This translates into CASSPAGIDTQYF.